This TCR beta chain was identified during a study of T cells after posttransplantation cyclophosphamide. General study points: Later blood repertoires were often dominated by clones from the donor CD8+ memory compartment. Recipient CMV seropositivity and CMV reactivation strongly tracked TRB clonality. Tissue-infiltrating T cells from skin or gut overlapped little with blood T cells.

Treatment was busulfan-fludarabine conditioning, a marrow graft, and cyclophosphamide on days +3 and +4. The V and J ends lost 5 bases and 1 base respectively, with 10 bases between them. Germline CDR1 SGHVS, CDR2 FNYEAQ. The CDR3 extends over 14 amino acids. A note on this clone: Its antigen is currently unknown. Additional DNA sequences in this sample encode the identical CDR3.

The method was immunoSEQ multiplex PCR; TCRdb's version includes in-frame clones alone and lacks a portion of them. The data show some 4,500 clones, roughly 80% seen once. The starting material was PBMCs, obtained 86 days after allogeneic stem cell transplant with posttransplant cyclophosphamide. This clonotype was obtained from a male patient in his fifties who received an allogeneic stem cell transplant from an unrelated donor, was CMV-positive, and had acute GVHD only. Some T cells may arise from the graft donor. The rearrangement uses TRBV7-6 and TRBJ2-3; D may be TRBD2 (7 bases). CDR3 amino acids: CASSRGGGTDTQYF. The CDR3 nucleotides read TGTGCCAGCAGCAGGGGGGGCGGCACAGATACGCAGTATTTT. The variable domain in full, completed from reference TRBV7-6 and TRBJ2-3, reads GAGVSQSPRYKVTKRGQDVALRCDPISGHVSLYWYRQALGQGPEFLTYFNYEAQQDKSGLPNDRFSAERPEGSISTLTIQRTEQRDSAMYRCASSRGGGTDTQYFGPGTRLTVL.